The rows below give T cell receptor beta chains drawn from one sample of a study of a mutant IDH1 vaccine in newly diagnosed glioma. These receptors' targets are unknown. TCRdb keeps only in-frame clones here, not all; method: immunoSEQ multiplex PCR. The table includes about 65,000 clones, approximately 84% detected once. Sample: PBMCs, taken from a glioma patient whose treatment included an IDH1 peptide vaccine. These receptors were taken from a man aged 30 to 39 with glioma. The CDR3 runs from the conserved cysteine through the conserved F or W. The D gene is left open where the match is weak.

j_gene: TRBJ1-1
v_gene: TRBV5-4
d_gene: TRBD1
CDR3aa: CASSTTGAWNTEAFF

j_gene: TRBJ2-2
v_gene: TRBV28
d_gene: -
CDR3aa: CASSFGGRVGPGELFF

j_gene: TRBJ1-4
v_gene: TRBV4-1
d_gene: -
CDR3aa: CASSQGQGTTNEKLFF

j_gene: TRBJ1-3
v_gene: TRBV12-5
d_gene: TRBD1
CDR3aa: CASGLVGTAGNTIYF

j_gene: TRBJ2-7
v_gene: TRBV27
d_gene: TRBD2
CDR3aa: CASSSGGGVYEQYF

j_gene: TRBJ1-5
v_gene: TRBV5-1
d_gene: TRBD1
CDR3aa: CASSVGQGGKPQHF

j_gene: TRBJ2-7
v_gene: TRBV5-6
d_gene: TRBD2
CDR3aa: CASSRGGASYEQYF

j_gene: TRBJ1-5
v_gene: TRBV5-1
d_gene: -
CDR3aa: CASSRDGGYSNQPQHF

j_gene: TRBJ1-1
v_gene: TRBV30
d_gene: -
CDR3aa: CAWSRHSNTEAFF

j_gene: TRBJ2-1
v_gene: TRBV11-3
d_gene: -
CDR3aa: CASSPFYDNEQFF

j_gene: TRBJ2-7
v_gene: TRBV27
d_gene: TRBD1
CDR3aa: CASSPWGTAYEQYF

j_gene: TRBJ1-5
v_gene: TRBV10-3
d_gene: -
CDR3aa: CAISDSSNQPQHF

j_gene: TRBJ1-2
v_gene: TRBV27
d_gene: -
CDR3aa: CASSWDSGGYGYTF

j_gene: TRBJ2-1
v_gene: TRBV4-1
d_gene: -
CDR3aa: CASTEVPGDTMSSYNEQFF